One sample yielded the 6 T cell receptor beta chains listed below, sequenced in a study of cytomegalovirus exposure and HLA in healthy donors. The PCR used 60 Vbeta and 13 Jbeta primers. Only in-frame clones appear in the TCRdb table, and some are missing; sequencing was by immunoSEQ multiplex PCR. The repertoire shows 35,000 to 45,000 clones; the top ten hold approximately 5.9%. Specimen: PBMCs. These receptor sequences come from a human donor in good health.

This chain links TRBV5-1 with TRBJ2-7, with D possibly matching TRBD1 (5 bases). Germline CDR1 reads SGHRS; CDR2 reads YFSETQ. Trimming took off 8 bases at V and 7 bases at J, with 22 bases between the two ends. The CDR3 is 14 residues long. DNA for the CDR3: TGCGCCAGTCGACAGTCACCTTCTACGGGTGAGCAGTACTTC. Amino acids: CASRQSPSTGEQYF.

The chain combines TRBV6-1 with TRBJ2-7, with 9 positions matching TRBD2. The CDR3 sequence is 13 residues long. Losses at the gene ends were 6 bases for V and 3 bases for J; bases not matched to a gene: 3. Germline CDR1 is MNHNS and CDR2 is SASEGT. CDR3 residues: CASRRTSVYEQYF. The CDR3 region has the DNA TGTGCCAGCAGGCGGACTAGCGTCTACGAGCAGTACTTC.

The chain combines TRBV5-6 with TRBJ1-5; no definite D call. The germline CDR1 and CDR2 sequences are SGHDT and YYEEEE. The CDR3 is 15 residues long. V lost 6 bases and J 3 bases, leaving 16 bases between the germline ends. The CDR3 protein is CASNWRGYNNQPQHF. The CDR3 DNA follows: TGTGCCAGCAATTGGAGAGGGTACAACAATCAGCCCCAGCATTTT.

The chain couples TRBV27 to TRBJ2-5, with TRBD2 identical over 11 bases. The junction had 3 bases not matched to a gene; V was cut back by 5 bases and J by 4 bases. This CDR3 has 14 amino acids. Germline CDR1 is MNHEY and CDR2 is SMNVEV (reference sequence). For the CDR3, the DNA is TGTGCCAGCAGTCTTACTAGCGGGGGAGAGACCCAGTACTTC. Protein sequence: CASSLTSGGETQYF.

V gene TRBV2 combines with J gene TRBJ2-4, with TRBD1 matching over 8 bases. The CDR3 loop spans 15 amino acids. CDR1 is SNHLY, CDR2 FYNNEI, per germline. Losses at the gene ends were 7 bases for V and 0 bases for J; bases not matched to a gene: 5. The chain's CDR3 is CASTDRGIAKNIQYF. The CDR3 DNA follows: TGTGCCAGCACTGACAGGGGAATAGCCAAAAACATTCAGTACTTC.

V is TRBV2 and J is TRBJ1-6; D gene ambiguous. The CDR3 sequence is 11 residues long. V was cut by 8 bases and J by 10 bases, with 9 bases left in between. The V gene's germline CDR1 is SNHLY and CDR2 FYNNEI. The chain's CDR3 is CASVYTSPLHF. CDR3 coding DNA: TGTGCCAGCGTTTACACCTCACCCCTCCACTTT.